This T cell receptor beta chain was profiled in a study of OX40 agonist ivuxolimab in advanced cancers. Study overall: The treatment was a fully human IgG2 OX40 agonist, ivuxolimab. Findings and caveats of the study: Among expanded peripheral T cells, antigen specificity went undetermined.

This clone was seen only once. Antigen specificity is unknown. Measured with immunoSEQ multiplex PCR; TCRdb has only the in-frame clones, and not every one. This table has 45,000 to 65,000 clones, 80% to 90% appearing once. The CDR3 totals 18 residues. Trimming at V came to 4 bases and at J to 4 bases, leaving 16 bases not matched to a gene. Per germline, CDR1 LGHNA and CDR2 YSLEER. Here the sequenced sample was CD4+ or CD8+ T cells sorted from blood, taken in a trial of the OX40 agonist ivuxolimab. The chain uses TRBV4-3 and TRBJ2-3; TRBD2 agrees at 8 bases. The clonotype comes from an adult with an advanced solid tumor such as melanoma, head and neck, liver or kidney cancer. CDR3 coding DNA: TGCGCCAGCAGCCGTCCACCAAGGGGGAGCGGGAGCGCAGATACGCAGTATTTT. Its translation is CASSRPPRGSGSADTQYF.